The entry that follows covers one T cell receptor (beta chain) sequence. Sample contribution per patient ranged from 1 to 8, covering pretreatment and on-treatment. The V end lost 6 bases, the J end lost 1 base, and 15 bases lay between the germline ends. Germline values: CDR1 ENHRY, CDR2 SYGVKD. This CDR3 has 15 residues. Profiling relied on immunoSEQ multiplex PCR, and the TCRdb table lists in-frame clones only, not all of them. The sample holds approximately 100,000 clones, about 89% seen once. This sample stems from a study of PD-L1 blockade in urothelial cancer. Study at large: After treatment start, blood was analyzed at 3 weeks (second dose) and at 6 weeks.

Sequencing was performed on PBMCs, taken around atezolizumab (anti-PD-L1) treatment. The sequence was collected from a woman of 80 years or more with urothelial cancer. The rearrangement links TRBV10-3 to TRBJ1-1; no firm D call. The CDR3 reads CAISPVQATNTEAFF. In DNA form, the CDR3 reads TGTGCCATCAGCCCGGTGCAGGCCACGAACACTGAAGCTTTCTTT.